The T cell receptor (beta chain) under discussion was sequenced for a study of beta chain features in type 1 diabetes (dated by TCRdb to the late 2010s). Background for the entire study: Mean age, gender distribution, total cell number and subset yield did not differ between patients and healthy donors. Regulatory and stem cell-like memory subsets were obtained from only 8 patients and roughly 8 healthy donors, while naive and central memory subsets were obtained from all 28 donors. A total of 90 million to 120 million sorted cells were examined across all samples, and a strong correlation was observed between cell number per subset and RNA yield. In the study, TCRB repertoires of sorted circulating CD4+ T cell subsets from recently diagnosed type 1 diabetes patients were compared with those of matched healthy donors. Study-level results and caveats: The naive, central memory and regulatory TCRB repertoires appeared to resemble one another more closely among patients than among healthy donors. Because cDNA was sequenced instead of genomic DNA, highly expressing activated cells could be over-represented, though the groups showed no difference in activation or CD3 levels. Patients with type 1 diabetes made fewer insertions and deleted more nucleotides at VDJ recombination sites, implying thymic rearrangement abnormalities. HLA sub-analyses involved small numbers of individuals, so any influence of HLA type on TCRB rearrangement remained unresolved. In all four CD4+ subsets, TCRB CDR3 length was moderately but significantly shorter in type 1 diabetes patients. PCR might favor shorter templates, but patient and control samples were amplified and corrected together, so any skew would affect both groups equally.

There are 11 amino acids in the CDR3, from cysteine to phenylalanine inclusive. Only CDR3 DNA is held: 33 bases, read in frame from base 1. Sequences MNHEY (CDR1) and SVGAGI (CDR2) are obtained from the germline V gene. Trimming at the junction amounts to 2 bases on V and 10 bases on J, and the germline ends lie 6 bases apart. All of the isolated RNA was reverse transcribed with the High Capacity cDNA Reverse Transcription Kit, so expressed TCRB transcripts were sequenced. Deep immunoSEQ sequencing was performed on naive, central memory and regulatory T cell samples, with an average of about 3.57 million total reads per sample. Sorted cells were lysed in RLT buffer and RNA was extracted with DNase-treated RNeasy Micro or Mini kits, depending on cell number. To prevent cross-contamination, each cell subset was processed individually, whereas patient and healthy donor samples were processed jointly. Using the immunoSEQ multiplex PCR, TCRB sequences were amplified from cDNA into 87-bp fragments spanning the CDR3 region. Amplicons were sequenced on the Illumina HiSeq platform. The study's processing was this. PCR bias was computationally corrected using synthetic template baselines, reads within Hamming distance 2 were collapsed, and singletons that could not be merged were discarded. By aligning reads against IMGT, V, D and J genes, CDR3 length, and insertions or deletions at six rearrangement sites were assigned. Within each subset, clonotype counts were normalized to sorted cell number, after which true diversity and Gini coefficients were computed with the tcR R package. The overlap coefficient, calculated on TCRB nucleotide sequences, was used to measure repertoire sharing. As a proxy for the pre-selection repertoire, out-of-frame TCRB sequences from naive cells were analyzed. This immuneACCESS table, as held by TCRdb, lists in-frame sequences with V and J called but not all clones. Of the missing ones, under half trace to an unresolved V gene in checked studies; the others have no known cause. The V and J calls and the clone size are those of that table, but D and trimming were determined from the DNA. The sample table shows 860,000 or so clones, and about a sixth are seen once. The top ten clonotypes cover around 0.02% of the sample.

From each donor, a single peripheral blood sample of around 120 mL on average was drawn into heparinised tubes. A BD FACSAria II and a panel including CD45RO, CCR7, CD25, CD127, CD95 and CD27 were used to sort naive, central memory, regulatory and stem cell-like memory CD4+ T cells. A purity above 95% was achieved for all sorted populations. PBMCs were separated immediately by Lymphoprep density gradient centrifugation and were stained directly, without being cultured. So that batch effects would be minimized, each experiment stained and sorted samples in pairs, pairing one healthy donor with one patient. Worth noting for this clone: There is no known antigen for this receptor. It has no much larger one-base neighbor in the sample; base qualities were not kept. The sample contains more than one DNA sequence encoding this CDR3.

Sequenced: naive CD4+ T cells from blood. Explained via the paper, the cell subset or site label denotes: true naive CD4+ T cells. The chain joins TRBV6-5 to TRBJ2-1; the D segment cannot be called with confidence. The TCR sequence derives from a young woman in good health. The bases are TGTGCCAGCAGTTACGGGGTGGAGCAGTTCTTC. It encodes CASSYGVEQFF.